This TCR beta chain originates from a study of cytomegalovirus exposure and HLA in healthy donors. Notes on the study in general: Reports indicated that the classifier achieved high specificity and sensitivity in diagnosing cytomegalovirus status.

In the PCR, 60 Vbeta and 13 Jbeta primers were used. Repertoires were generated with immunoSEQ multiplex PCR, while TCRdb's copy carries only in-frame clones and drops some. Of 150,000 to 180,000 clones in the sample, 75% to 85% were seen once. The CDR3 has 14 amino acids. Per the germline V gene, CDR1 is SEHNR and CDR2 is FQNEAQ (reference sequence). V was trimmed by 2 bases and J by 8 bases, leaving 15 bases between them. Comment on this clone: Its antigen remains unknown.

The material sequenced was PBMCs. This TCR derives from a woman aged 40 to 50 in good health and CMV-seropositive. V gene TRBV7-9 combines with J gene TRBJ1-2; unclear D gene. The CDR3 protein is CASSLSGISEGYTF. CDR3 nucleotides: TGTGCCAGCAGCTTAAGTGGCATCTCAGAAGGCTACACCTTC.